One sample yielded the 16 T cell receptor beta chains listed below, sequenced in a study of T cell repertoires in chronic hepatitis B. The repertoire was sequenced with immunoSEQ multiplex PCR; TCRdb's copy has only in-frame clones and lacks some. The sample holds about 1,000 clones, 70% to 80% seen once. The sequencing input was total CD8+ T cells from PBMCs. These receptor sequences come from a human donor with chronic hepatitis B virus infection.

V and J are TRBV10-3 and TRBJ2-1; 9 positions match TRBD2. Trimming took 3 bases from V and 8 from J; bases not matched to a gene: 5. This CDR3 contains 14 residues. Germline V CDR1 and CDR2: ENHRY, SYGVKD. The CDR3 bases are TGTGCCATCAGTGAAATAGCGGGAGAGTATGAGCAGTTCTTC. Translated, it gives CAISEIAGEYEQFF.

The chain has TRBV9 and TRBJ2-1; D ambiguous. The CDR3 extends over 15 amino acids. Germline V lookup: CDR1 SGDLS, CDR2 YYNGEE. Trimming took off 2 bases at V and 0 bases at J, with 9 bases between the two ends. The CDR3 here is CASSVSPSSYNEQFF. DNA of the CDR3: TGTGCCAGCAGCGTCAGTCCAAGCTCCTACAATGAGCAGTTCTTC.

The chain carries TRBV19 and TRBJ2-1; the match to TRBD2 covers 11 bases. The CDR3 contains 17 residues. CDR1 is LNHDA, CDR2 SQIVND, per germline (reference sequence). The trim removed 5 bases at V and 0 bases at J, leaving 6 bases unmatched. CDR3 in amino acids: CASSPTSGTSSYNEQFF. The CDR3 DNA is TGTGCCAGTAGTCCGACTAGCGGGACTAGCTCCTACAATGAGCAGTTCTTC.

V usage is TRBV7-2 and J usage is TRBJ2-3; D gene uncertain. The germline gives CDR1 SGHTA, CDR2 FQGNSA. The V and J ends lost 5 bases and 4 bases respectively, with 13 bases between them. The CDR3 contains 14 residues. The CDR3 spells CASSPHLPPDTQYF. CDR3 sequence (DNA): TGTGCCAGCAGCCCTCACCTTCCCCCAGATACGCAGTATTTT. Supplemented by reference TRBV7-2 and TRBJ2-3, the full variable domain reads GAGVSQSPSNKVTEKGKDVELRCDPISGHTALYWYRQSLGQGLEFLIYFQGNSAPDKSGLPSDRFSAERTGGSVSTLTIQRTQQEDSAVYLCASSPHLPPDTQYFGPGTRLTVL.

The V and J genes are TRBV7-8 and TRBJ2-6; 8 bases fit TRBD2. V gave up 3 bases and J gave up 1 base; unmatched junction bases: 8. The CDR3 extends over 18 amino acids. CDR1 and CDR2 (germline): SGHVS, FQNEAQ. The CDR3 reads CASSFERESSSGANVLTF. CDR3 in DNA: TGTGCCAGCAGCTTCGAGCGGGAGTCGTCTTCTGGGGCCAACGTCCTGACTTTC.

The rearrangement links TRBV6-1 to TRBJ2-1, with D perhaps TRBD2 (6 bases). The CDR3 runs 15 residues. V dropped 2 bases and J dropped 5 bases, with 13 bases sitting between them. Germline loops: CDR1 MNHNS, CDR2 SASEGT. For the CDR3, the DNA is TGTGCCAGCAGTGAAAGACTAGACGGGGACAATGAGCAGTTCTTC. Encoded protein: CASSERLDGDNEQFF.

The chain joins TRBV28 to TRBJ2-1; the D gene is possibly TRBD2 (6 bases). The CDR3 totals 17 residues. Germline-derived CDR1 and CDR2 are MDHEN and SYDVKM. V dropped 4 bases and J dropped 2 bases, with 18 bases sitting between them. Here the CDR3 reads CASSSPGLSRAYNEQFF. Written as DNA, the CDR3 is TGTGCCAGCAGTTCCCCTGGACTAAGTCGAGCCTACAATGAGCAGTTCTTC.

The chain carries TRBV4-1 and TRBJ1-2; D not resolved. This CDR3 has 17 amino acids. Germline CDR1 MGHRA, CDR2 YSYEKL. Deletions cut 1 base from V and 3 bases from J, with 18 bases between. The CDR3 loop is CASSQGGNGVKDYGYTF. DNA of the CDR3: TGCGCCAGCAGCCAAGGAGGGAACGGGGTAAAGGACTATGGCTACACCTTC.

The chain employs TRBV18 and TRBJ2-2; D not certain. The V gene's germline CDR1 is KGHSH and CDR2 LQKENI. This CDR3 has 12 amino acids. Deletions cut 3 bases from V and 3 bases from J, with 2 bases between. CDR3 region: CASSPYTGELFF. The CDR3 DNA sequence: TGTGCCAGCTCACCGTACACCGGGGAGCTGTTTTTT. Full variable domain (missing parts from reference TRBV18 and TRBJ2-2): NAGVMQNPRHLVRRRGQEARLRCSPMKGHSHVYWYRQLPEEGLKFMVYLQKENIIDESGMPKERFSAEFPKEGPSILRIQQVVRGDSAAYFCASSPYTGELFFGEGSRLTVL.

The chain links TRBV7-9 to TRBJ2-3; D is unclear. From germline, CDR1 is SEHNR and CDR2 FQNEAQ (reference sequence). V lost 3 bases and J lost 3, with 1 base in between. The CDR3 sequence is 11 residues long. CDR3 region: CASSFTDTQYF. CDR3 sequence (DNA): TGTGCCAGCAGCTTTACAGATACGCAGTATTTT.

The chain carries TRBV7-9 and TRBJ1-1; 9 bases fit TRBD1. V lost 6 bases to trimming and J lost 8 bases; unmatched junction nucleotides: 13. The CDR3 is made up of 15 amino acids. The germline CDR1 and CDR2 sequences are SEHNR and FQNEAQ (reference sequence). The CDR3 sequence: CASRSNRGRLGEAFF. CDR3 DNA sequence: TGTGCCAGCAGATCCAACAGGGGGCGTTTGGGAGAAGCTTTCTTT.

In DNA form, the CDR3 reads TGTGCCAGCACCCCACCGGGACTAGCGGGAGTCGAGCAGTACTTC. It encodes CASTPPGLAGVEQYF. The chain joins TRBV11-2 to TRBJ2-7, with 14 bases that match TRBD2. The V and J ends lost 7 bases and 6 bases, in that order; junction bases with no gene match: 8. Germline CDR1 is SGHAT and CDR2 is FQNNGV. The CDR3 runs to 15 residues.

The chain is built from TRBV10-3 and TRBJ2-7; 10 bases are shared with TRBD2. This CDR3 is built from 15 residues. V was pared by 3 bases and J by 3 bases, with 5 bases of the junction left unmatched. CDR1 is ENHRY and CDR2 is SYGVKD in the germline V gene. CDR3 bases: TGTGCCATCAGTGATAAAACTAGCGGGATCTACGAGCAGTACTTC. Residues: CAISDKTSGIYEQYF.

J is TRBJ2-7 and V is TRBV5-6, with D unclear. This CDR3 contains 13 residues. The V gene's germline CDR1 is SGHDT and CDR2 YYEEEE. V lost 3 bases, J lost 1 base, and 8 bases lay in between. CDR3 coding DNA: TGTGCCAGCAGCTACGGTCAGTCCTACGAGCAGTACTTC. It yields the protein CASSYGQSYEQYF.

This chain joins TRBV7-2 and TRBJ2-7; a weak D match, TRBD1 (6 bases). The V gene lost 3 bases and the J gene lost 3 bases, with 12 bases spanning the gap. Germline V gene lookup returns CDR1 SGHTA and CDR2 FQGNSA. The CDR3 is 14 amino acids. The CDR3 bases are TGTGCCAGCAGCTTGTACGGGACAAACTACGAGCAGTACTTC. This codes for CASSLYGTNYEQYF.

This clone has only one observation. The rearrangement uses TRBV6-1 and TRBJ2-2, with 11 bases that match TRBD1. CDR3 length: 13 residues. Germline CDR1 and CDR2: MNHNS and SASEGT. Losses at the gene ends were 11 bases for V and 5 bases for J; bases not matched to a gene: 4. CDR3 DNA sequence: TGTGCCGGGGGACAGGGGGTTACCGGGGAGCTGTTTTTT. The encoded protein is CAGGQGVTGELFF.